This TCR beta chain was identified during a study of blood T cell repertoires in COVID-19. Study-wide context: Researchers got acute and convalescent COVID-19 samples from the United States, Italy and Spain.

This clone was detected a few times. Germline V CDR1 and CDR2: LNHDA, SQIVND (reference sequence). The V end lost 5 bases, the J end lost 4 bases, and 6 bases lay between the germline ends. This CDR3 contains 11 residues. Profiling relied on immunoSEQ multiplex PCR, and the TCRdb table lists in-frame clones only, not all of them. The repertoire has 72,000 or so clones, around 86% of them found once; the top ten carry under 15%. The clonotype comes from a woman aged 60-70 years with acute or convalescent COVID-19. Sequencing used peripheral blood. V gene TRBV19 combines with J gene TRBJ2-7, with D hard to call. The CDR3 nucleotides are TGTGCCAGTAGTTCCTATTACGAGCAGTACTTC. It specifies CASSSYYEQYF.